The rows below give T cell receptor beta chains drawn from one sample of a study of shared clonotypes between healthy human individuals. The data were produced by immunoSEQ multiplex PCR, yet TCRdb's version contains in-frame clones alone and is incomplete. The sample contains approximately 470,000 clones, 65% to 85% of which appear only once. Sequencing was performed on PBMCs. The receptors originated from a middle-aged woman in good health. Some clones in this sample may be carry-over from other donors' samples. Each CDR3 is given with its conserved first and last residue. D genes are given only for firm matches. For some rows the clone size is stated as once, few or many, or as a class when expanded; others skip it.

TRBJ1-1 NA 16 NA TRBV5-1 TGCGCCAGCAGCTTGGGCCCTCAGGGGACGAACACTGAAGCTTTCTTT CASSLGPQGTNTEAFF
TRBJ2-5 NA 13 NA TRBV5-4 TGTGCCAGCAGCCGACAGGGAGGCGAGACCCAGTACTTC CASSRQGGETQYF
TRBJ2-7 NA 12 NA TRBV9 TGTGCCAGCAGCGGGACAACTTTTGAGCAGTACTTC CASSGTTFEQYF
TRBJ2-5 NA 18 NA TRBV28 TGTGCCAGCAGTTTAGTTGCGGGCAGGAATTTTAACGAAGAGACCCAGTACTTC CASSLVAGRNFNEETQYF
TRBJ2-2 TRBD2 15 NA TRBV18 TGTGCCAGCTCACCAGGAGGGACTAGCAACGGGGAGCTGTTTTTT CASSPGGTSNGELFF
TRBJ2-1 TRBD2 17 NA TRBV7-3 TGTGCCAGCAGCTCATCCATCCTAGCGGGTCTCTACAATGAGCAGTTCTTC CASSSSILAGLYNEQFF
TRBJ1-5 NA 12 NA TRBV30 TGTGCCTGGAGCCCTCGAGAGCAGCCCCAGCATTTT CAWSPREQPQHF
TRBJ2-7 TRBD2 16 few TRBV19 TGTGCCAGTAGCCCGCGGGGGGCGGGAGGACTTTACGAGCAGTACTTC CASSPRGAGGLYEQYF
TRBJ2-7 NA 13 NA TRBV27 TGTGCCAGCAGTTTATCCCCATCAAGCGAGCAGTACTTC CASSLSPSSEQYF
TRBJ2-2 NA 13 few TRBV28 TGTGCCACCTGGAGGGGGAACACCGGGGAGCTGTTTTTT CATWRGNTGELFF